Given below is one T cell receptor (beta chain) in context. The data were taken from a study of OX40 agonist ivuxolimab in advanced cancers. This CDR3 region has 13 residues. Trimming removed 2 bases at V and 12 bases at J, with 11 bases between. The germline gives CDR1 SGHVS, CDR2 FQNEAQ. Measured with immunoSEQ multiplex PCR; TCRdb has only the in-frame clones, and not every one. Of about 46,000 clones listed, approximately 80% are singletons. The gene calls are TRBV7-8 and TRBJ2-6; maybe TRBD1 (6 bases). The material was CD4+ or CD8+ T cells sorted from blood, obtained in a trial of the OX40 agonist ivuxolimab. The receptor comes from an adult with an advanced solid tumor such as melanoma, head and neck, liver or kidney cancer. DNA of the CDR3: TGTGCCAGCAGCTTAACAGGGAAGACCGTCCTGACTTTC. Protein sequence: CASSLTGKTVLTF.